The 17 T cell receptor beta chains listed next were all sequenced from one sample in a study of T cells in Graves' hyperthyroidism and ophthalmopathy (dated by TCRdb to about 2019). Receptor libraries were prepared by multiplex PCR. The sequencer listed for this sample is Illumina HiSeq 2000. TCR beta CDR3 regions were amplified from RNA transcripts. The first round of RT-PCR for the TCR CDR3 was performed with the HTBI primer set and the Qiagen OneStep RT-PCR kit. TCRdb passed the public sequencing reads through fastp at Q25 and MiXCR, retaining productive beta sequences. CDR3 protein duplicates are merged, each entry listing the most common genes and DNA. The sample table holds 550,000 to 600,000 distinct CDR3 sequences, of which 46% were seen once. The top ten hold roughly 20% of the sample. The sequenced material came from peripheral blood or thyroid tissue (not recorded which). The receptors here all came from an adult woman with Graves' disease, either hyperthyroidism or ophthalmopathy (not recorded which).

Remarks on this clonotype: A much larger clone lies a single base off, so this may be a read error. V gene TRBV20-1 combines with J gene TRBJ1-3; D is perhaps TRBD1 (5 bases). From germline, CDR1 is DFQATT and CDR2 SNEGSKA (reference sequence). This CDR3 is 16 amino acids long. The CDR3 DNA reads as TGCAGTGCTAGAAGGTCGGGACTCCTCTCTGGAAACACCACATATTTT. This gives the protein CSARRSGLLSGNTTYF.

CDR3 DNA sequence: TGTGCCAGCAGTGCCATGGTCCGACTCCACGAGCAGTACTTC. It translates to CASSAMVRLHEQYF. This rearrangement joins TRBV2 to TRBJ2-7; D call uncertain. Germline-derived CDR1 and CDR2 are SNHLY and FYNNEI. The CDR3 has 14 amino acids. Between the trimmed V and J ends, which lost 4 bases and 5 bases, there was a span of 15 bases.

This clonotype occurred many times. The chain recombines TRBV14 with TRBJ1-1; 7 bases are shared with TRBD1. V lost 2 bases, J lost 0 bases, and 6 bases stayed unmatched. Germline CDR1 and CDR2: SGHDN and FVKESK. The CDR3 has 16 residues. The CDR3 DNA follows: TGTGCCAGCAGCCAAAGACAGGGTGCTATGAACACTGAAGCTTTCTTT. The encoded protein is CASSQRQGAMNTEAFF.

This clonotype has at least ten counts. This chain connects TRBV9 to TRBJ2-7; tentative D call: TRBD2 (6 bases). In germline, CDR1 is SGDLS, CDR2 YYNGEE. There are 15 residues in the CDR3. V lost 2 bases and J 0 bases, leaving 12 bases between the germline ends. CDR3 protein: CASSVSGLSSYEQYF. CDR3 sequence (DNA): TGTGCCAGCAGCGTTAGCGGCCTAAGCTCCTACGAGCAGTACTTC.

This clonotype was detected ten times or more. The CDR3 DNA follows: TGCAGTGCTAGGGGGGATAGCAATCAGCCCCAGCATTTT. This gives the protein CSARGDSNQPQHF. The V gene is TRBV20-1, the J gene TRBJ1-5; D is perhaps TRBD1 (5 bases). The ends were cut back, 3 bases at V and 0 bases at J, with 6 bases in the middle. The CDR3 loop spans 13 amino acids. CDR1 and CDR2 (germline): DFQATT, SNEGSKA (reference sequence).

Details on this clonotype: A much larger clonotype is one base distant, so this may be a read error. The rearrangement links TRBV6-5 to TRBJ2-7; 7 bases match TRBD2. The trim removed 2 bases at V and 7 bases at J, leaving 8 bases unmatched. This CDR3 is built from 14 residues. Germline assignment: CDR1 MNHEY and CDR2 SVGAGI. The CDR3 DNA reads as TGTGCCAGCAGTTACCTGGGGAGGGTAGGTGAGCAGTACTTC. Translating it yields CASSYLGRVGEQYF.

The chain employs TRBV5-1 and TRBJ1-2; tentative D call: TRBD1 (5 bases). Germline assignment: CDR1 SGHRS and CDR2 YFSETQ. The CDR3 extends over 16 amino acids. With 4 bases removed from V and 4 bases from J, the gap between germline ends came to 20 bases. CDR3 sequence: CASSPGRADSPYGYTF. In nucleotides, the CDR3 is TGCGCCAGCAGCCCCGGGAGGGCCGACAGTCCCTATGGCTACACCTTC.

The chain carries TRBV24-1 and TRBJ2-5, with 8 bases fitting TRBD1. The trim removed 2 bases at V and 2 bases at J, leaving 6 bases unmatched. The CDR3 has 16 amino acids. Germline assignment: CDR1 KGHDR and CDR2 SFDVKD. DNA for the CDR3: TGTGCCACCAGTGATTCCGCCGGGACAGGTCAAGAGACCCAGTACTTC. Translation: CATSDSAGTGQETQYF.

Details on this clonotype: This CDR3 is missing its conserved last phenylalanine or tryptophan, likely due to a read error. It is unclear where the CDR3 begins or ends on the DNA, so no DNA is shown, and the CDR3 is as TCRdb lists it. The CDR3 region is CASSVRDRANRGAVV. The V gene is TRBV6-1, the J gene TRBJ2-2; the DNA was not used to check the table's D call, TRBD1. The CDR3 is 15 residues long, counting both termini. Germline values: CDR1 MNHNS, CDR2 SASEGT.

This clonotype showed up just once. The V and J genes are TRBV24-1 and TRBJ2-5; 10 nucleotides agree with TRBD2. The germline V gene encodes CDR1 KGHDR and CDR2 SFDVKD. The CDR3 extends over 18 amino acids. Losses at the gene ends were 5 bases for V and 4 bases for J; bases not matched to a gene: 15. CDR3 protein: CATSAGQRSSGSGETQYF. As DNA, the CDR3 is TGTGCCACCAGTGCGGGACAGCGTTCTAGCGGGAGTGGAGAGACCCAGTACTTC.

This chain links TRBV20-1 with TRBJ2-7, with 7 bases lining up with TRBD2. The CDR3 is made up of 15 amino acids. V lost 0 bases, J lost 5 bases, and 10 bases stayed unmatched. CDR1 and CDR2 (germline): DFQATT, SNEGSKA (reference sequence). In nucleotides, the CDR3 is TGCAGTGCTAGAGATGTTGGGAGCGGGATCCACGAGCAGTACTTC. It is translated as CSARDVGSGIHEQYF.

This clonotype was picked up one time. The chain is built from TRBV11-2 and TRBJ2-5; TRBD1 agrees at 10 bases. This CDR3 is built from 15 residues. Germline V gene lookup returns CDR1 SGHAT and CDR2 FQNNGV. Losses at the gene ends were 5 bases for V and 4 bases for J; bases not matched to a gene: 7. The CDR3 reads CASSITRDRGETQYF. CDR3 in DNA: TGTGCCAGCAGCATAACCCGGGACAGGGGAGAGACCCAGTACTTC.

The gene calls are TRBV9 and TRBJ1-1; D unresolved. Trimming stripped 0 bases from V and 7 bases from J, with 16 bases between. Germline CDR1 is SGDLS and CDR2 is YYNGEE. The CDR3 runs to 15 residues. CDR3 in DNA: TGTGCCAGCAGCGTAGAAGCAGGACGACCCCATGAAGCTTTCTTT. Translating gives CASSVEAGRPHEAFF.

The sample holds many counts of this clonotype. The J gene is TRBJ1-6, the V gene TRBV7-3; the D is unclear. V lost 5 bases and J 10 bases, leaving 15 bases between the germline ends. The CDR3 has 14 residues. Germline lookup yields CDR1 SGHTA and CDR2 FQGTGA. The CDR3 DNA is TGTGCCAGCAGCCTAAGAAAAGGTGGCTCACCCCTCCACTTT. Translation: CASSLRKGGSPLHF.

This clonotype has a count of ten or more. The CDR3 region is CATSRVNEQYF. In DNA, the CDR3 is TGTGCCACCAGCAGGGTGAACGAGCAGTACTTC. V and J are TRBV15 and TRBJ2-7; unclear D gene. CDR3 length: 11 amino acids. Germline CDR1 reads LNHNV; CDR2 reads YYDKDF (reference sequence). Trimming pared 3 bases from V and 5 bases from J, leaving 5 bases between.

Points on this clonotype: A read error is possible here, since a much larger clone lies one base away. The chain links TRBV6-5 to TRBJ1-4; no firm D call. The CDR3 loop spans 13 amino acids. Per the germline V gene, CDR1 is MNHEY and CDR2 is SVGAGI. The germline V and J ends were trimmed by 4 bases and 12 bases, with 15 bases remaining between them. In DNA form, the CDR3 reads TGTGCCAGCAGTTCCGGCATAGAAGAAGAACTGTTTTTT. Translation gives CASSSGIEEELFF.

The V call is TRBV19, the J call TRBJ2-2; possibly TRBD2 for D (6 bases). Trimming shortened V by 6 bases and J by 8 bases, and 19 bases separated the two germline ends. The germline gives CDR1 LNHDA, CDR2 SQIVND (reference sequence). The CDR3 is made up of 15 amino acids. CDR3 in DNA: TGTGCCAGTAGGGGCCGAGGAGGGGTTACTGGGGAGCTGTTTTTT. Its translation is CASRGRGGVTGELFF. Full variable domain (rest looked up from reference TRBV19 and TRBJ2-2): DGGITQSPKYLFRKEGQNVTLSCEQNLNHDAMYWYRQDPGQGLRLIYYSQIVNDFQKGDIAEGYSVSREKKESFPLTVTSAQKNPTAFYLCASRGRGGVTGELFFGEGSRLTVL.